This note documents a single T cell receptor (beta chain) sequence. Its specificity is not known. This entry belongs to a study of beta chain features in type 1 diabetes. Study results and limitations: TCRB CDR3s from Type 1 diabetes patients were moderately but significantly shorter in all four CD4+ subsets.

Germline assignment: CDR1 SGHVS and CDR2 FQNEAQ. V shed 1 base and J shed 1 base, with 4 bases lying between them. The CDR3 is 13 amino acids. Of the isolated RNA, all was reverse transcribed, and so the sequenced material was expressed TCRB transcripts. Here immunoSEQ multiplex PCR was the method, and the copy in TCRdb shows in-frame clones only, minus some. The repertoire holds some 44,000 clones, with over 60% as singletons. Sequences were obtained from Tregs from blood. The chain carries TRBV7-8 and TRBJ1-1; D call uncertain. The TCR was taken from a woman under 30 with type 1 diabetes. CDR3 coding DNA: TGTGCCAGCAGCTTAGTTCAGAACACTGAAGCTTTCTTT. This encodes CASSLVQNTEAFF.